This record looks at one TCR beta chain sequence and its context. Its antigen is still unknown. Per-nucleotide qualities are absent, and no much larger clonotype sits a single base away. Library preparation used the immunoSEQ multiplex PCR assay. A mixture of 60 forward primers for TCR Vbeta segments and 13 reverse primers for TCR Jbeta segments was used in the multiplex PCR. A multiplex PCR assay on genomic DNA amplified the CDR3 region of rearranged TCR beta genes. On the Illumina HiSeq System, the amplified TCR beta libraries were sequenced as 87-base-pair reads. The authors processed their data as follows. A later analysis counted some 80 million unique TCR beta chains across the 550 to 800 repertoires, and some 11 million of these chains were shared by at least two donors. Raw reads were error-corrected and collapsed into unique sequences with a nearest-neighbor algorithm that merged closely related sequences to remove PCR and sequencing errors. V, D and J gene segments were assigned by aligning CDR3 sequences to IMGT reference sequences. Each retained sequence needed at least a six-nucleotide match to both a V gene segment and a J gene segment. A rearrangement counted as productive if the CDR3 had no stop codons and remained in frame with V and J, and every other rearrangement counted as non-productive. CDR3 was defined according to IMGT convention as the region running from the second conserved V-encoded cysteine to the conserved J-encoded phenylalanine. Sequences without an unambiguous match to a single V gene segment were excluded from the earlier analysis of a few hundred of the donors. An earlier analysis of a few hundred of the donors called V segments functional above 56.7% productive rearrangements and segregating when the between-donor standard deviation exceeded 5%. A statistical classification framework was developed to diagnose cytomegalovirus status using the catalog of TCR beta chain sequences. In a later analysis, V and J genes were assigned by comparing TCR nucleotide sequences against IMGT/GENE-DB human TR gene sequences. A later analysis assigned CDR3 sequences and most-parsimonious VDJ recombination scenarios with the TCRdist pipeline. A later analysis defined each TCR beta chain by its CDR3 amino acid sequence plus V-gene family, and excluded reads lacking a unique V-gene family. In a later analysis, 550 to 650 highly shared, low-generation-probability nucleotide sequences were removed to address suspected cross-contamination and a sequencing artifact. A later analysis calculated a clonal expansion index for each public chain from normalized within-repertoire ranks of inferred template counts. In a later analysis, generation probabilities were computed using a VDJ recombination model fitted to out-of-frame rearrangements, and the results were checked against IGoR. A later analysis scored TCR-TCR, TCR-HLA and TCR-CMV co-occurrence with hypergeometric tests, applying a repertoire-size bias correction to TCR pairs. In a later analysis, false discovery rates were estimated by permuting HLA or CMV assignments 20 times. In a later analysis, co-occurring TCRs were grouped using DBSCAN, with TCRdist sequence similarity added in when clustering inside HLA-allele-positive subsets. Co-occurrence clustering excluded repertoires with fewer than 30,000 or more than 120,000 public chains, plus five with anomalous nucleotide sharing. Not all clones reach the TCRdb copy of this immuneACCESS table, which keeps in-frame sequences only. Checked studies attribute under half of the gap to unresolved V genes and leave the rest unexplained. The DNA was the basis for D and trimming; V, J and clone size are from that table. For this sample there are some 200,000 clones; around 83% appear just once. The top ten hold more than 1.3% of the sample.

As encoded in the germline V gene (reference sequence), CDR1 is LNHDA while CDR2 is SQIVND. The CDR3 runs 16 residues from the cysteine to the phenylalanine. Left in the record is the CDR3 DNA by itself, 48 bases read in frame from the first base. V lost 1 base and J lost 5 bases, and the count of bases not matched to a germline gene is 10. The entry originates in a study of cytomegalovirus exposure and HLA in healthy donors (dated by TCRdb to between 2016 and 2019). At the level of the whole study: An earlier analysis of about 560 of the donors reported about 300 Gb of sequence data and 95 million to 140 million unique TCR beta sequences obtained from some 170 million T cells. Roughly 300 gigabases of sequencing data and tens of millions of unique TCR sequences made up an early release that covered about 640 HLA-typed donors. Of the 398 genotyped donors, approximately 80% fell in the genetic ancestry cluster associated with self-reported Caucasian donors. The study was designed to test whether signatures of past pathogen exposure could be identified by cataloging public T cell receptors. The study used immunosequencing to profile the T cell repertoires of approximately 640 subjects and linked those repertoires to cytomegalovirus serostatus. Besides the first cohort of hundreds of subjects, a separate validation cohort made up of around 120 different subjects was used. To predict cytomegalovirus infection status, the study brought together high-throughput TCR immunosequencing, statistical association of individual TCRs with disease status, and machine learning. A later analysis re-examined previously published TCR beta repertoires from 500 to 700 donors and added high-resolution HLA genotyping to investigate patterns of TCR occurrence. The later analysis used no new phenotypic data to find candidate immune exposures, relying instead on TCR beta sequences and their occurrence across donors. To decide whether each TCR beta V gene segment behaved as functional or pseudogenic, an earlier analysis of 587 of the donors relied on high-throughput TCR beta sequencing. Donor age, sex, ethnicity and CMV serostatus were compiled alongside the repertoire data. A later genetic analysis used genome-wide SNP genotypes for about three fifths of the 666 donors, treating that subset as a discovery cohort. Every discovery cohort repertoire had been produced on one sequencing platform. Both class I and class II loci were covered by HLA typing, at four-digit resolution. The number of typed donors differed by locus: about 620-640 for A, B, C, DRB1 and DQB1; 500 to 550 for DQA1; around 580 for DPA1; and about 450 for DPB1. About five DR-DQ haplotypes were treated as single units for association and clustering because of strong linkage in the cohort. Among 300 to 500 genotyped donors of the cohort, an average of roughly 230,000 unique TCR beta nucleotide sequences was sequenced per donor, of which about 19% were non-productive.

Summary of the overall study and its limitations: Across donors, most TCR sequences were observed very rarely, whereas some public TCRs were present in many individuals. The authors suggested that the approach could potentially be extended to other disease states and immunological phenotypes. In a later analysis, HLA-associated TCR beta chains were found to be more clonally expanded and to have lower generation probabilities than equally common non-associated chains. In a later analysis, the rate of TCR association differed among HLA loci, with DRB1 alleles having the most associated TCRs and HLA-C alleles having the fewest. Immune exposure information for the cohort was limited to CMV serostatus. A further reported finding was that TCR beta sequences accurately predicted the HLA-A and HLA-B alleles for most subjects in the first cohort. Most CMV-associated TCR beta chains appeared to be HLA-restricted in a later analysis, and the HLA associations seemed to be driven largely by CMV exposure. A later genetic analysis associated a missense DCLRE1C variant with V-gene and J-gene trimming of TCR beta chains, and an independent cohort replicated the association. The cohort was sequenced for TCR beta chains only, and without alpha or paired-chain data the features that could be detected were limited. Some IMGT-functional V segments, including TRBV6-2 and TRBV6-3, could not be distinguished by the 87-base-pair reads and were therefore excluded. Because some donors lacked HLA typing at each locus, the association tests relied only on the typed subset. Correlated functional status among segregating V segments might be attributable to linkage disequilibrium, but an unknown experimental factor could not be ruled out. Broadly in line with IMGT annotations, most TCR beta V segments showed up in productive rearrangements about 87% or about 30% of the time in an earlier analysis of about 500 of the donors. According to a later analysis, parvovirus B19, influenza, CMV and Epstein-Barr virus appeared linked to several top co-occurrence clusters. Assigning TCR associations to individual alleles was difficult when HLA alleles, especially DR and DQ, strongly co-occurred. The classifier was reported to diagnose cytomegalovirus status with high specificity and sensitivity in both the original cohort and the validation cohort. A later analysis associated approximately 17,000 TCR beta sequences with specific HLA alleles at a false discovery rate of 0.05. Roughly uniform sequencing depth across donors was assumed in presence/absence analyses, although this assumption may not hold. In the study, approximately 160 TCR beta chains were listed as associated with cytomegalovirus. Seventeen rarely observed V segments, including chromosome 9 orphons, were excluded from the earlier analysis of a few hundred of the donors because counts were too low. According to a later genetic analysis, donors in an Asian-associated ancestry cluster had fewer N-insertions in productive TCRs than the approximately 670-donor mean. A group of highly shared sequence variants was considered likely to be a technical artifact of the sequencing pipeline. In vitro tests confirmed that a few of the cytomegalovirus-associated TCR beta chains recognize cytomegalovirus antigens.

The cohort was made up of roughly 670 healthy bone marrow donors. All cohort members were sampled while nominally healthy, although unrecorded immune exposures were likely present. The donor tested CMV seronegative and was one of the 352 seronegative cohort members. A peripheral blood sample was provided by each donor, and peripheral blood mononuclear cells were used for TCR beta sequencing. Genomic DNA was extracted from the blood cell samples with the Qiagen DNeasy Blood Extraction Kit. The rearrangement joined TRBV19 to TRBJ1-1; 7 bases in the middle match TRBD1. This receptor was obtained from a girl aged 10-17 years in good health and CMV-seronegative. The sample was PBMCs. The base sequence is TGTGCCAGTAGTATAGCCCGTGGGCAGGGGGATACTGAAGCTTTCTTT. The translation is CASSIARGQGDTEAFF.